The 29 T cell receptor beta chains in this list originate from one sample, sequenced in a study of blood T cells in healthy people across ages. Then a second PCR, running roughly 7 to 11 cycles, was carried out with a sample-barcoded 5' primer and a J-beta primer mix. One entry per CDR3 protein results from TCRdb running MiXCR on the 5' RACE reads. The table includes over 600,000 distinct CDR3 sequences, roughly two fifths detected once. The sequencing sample was made of blood. Receptors originate from a man older than 75 in good health.

The V and J genes are TRBV7-9 and TRBJ2-3; 9 positions agree with TRBD1. In germline, CDR1 is SEHNR, CDR2 FQNEAQ (reference sequence). The CDR3 is made up of 14 amino acids. After removal of 5 bases from V and 6 bases from J, the junction contained 6 bases not matched to a gene. CDR3 amino acids: CASSEGQGLDTQYF. The DNA for the CDR3 is TGTGCCAGCAGCGAGGGACAGGGTCTTGATACGCAGTATTTT.

The chain uses TRBV5-1 and TRBJ2-5; 11 bases are a match to TRBD1. In germline, CDR1 is SGHRS, CDR2 YFSETQ. The CDR3 extends over 13 amino acids. Losses at the gene ends were 5 bases for V and 11 bases for J; bases not matched to a gene: 8. CDR3 DNA sequence: TGCGCCAGCAGAGACGGGACAGGGGGTGAGCAGTACTTC. Translating it yields CASRDGTGGEQYF.

As to this clonotype: This clone may be a read error of a much larger clone one base away. The gene calls are TRBV6-6 and TRBJ2-1, with D maybe TRBD1 (6 bases). The assigned J gene may be wrong: the sequence end matches TRBJ2-7 better. The CDR3 runs to 16 residues. Per the germline V gene, CDR1 is MNHNY and CDR2 is SVGAGI (reference sequence). The CDR3 sequence is CASSSTGTSSYNEQYF. DNA for the CDR3: TGTGCCAGCAGTTCAACCGGGACAAGCTCCTACAATGAGCAGTACTTC.

This chain connects TRBV27 to TRBJ2-4; D is perhaps TRBD1 (6 bases). Gene TRBJ2-7 matches the end of the DNA better, so the J call may be wrong. The CDR3 spans 16 residues. The germline CDR1 and CDR2 sequences are MNHEY and SMNVEV (reference sequence). The CDR3 DNA reads as TGTGCCAGCAGTTTATCGTCAGGGGTGCCTATCTACGAGCAGTACTTC. This codes for CASSLSSGVPIYEQYF.

Remarks on this clonotype: Compared with germline, one end of the junction differs, possibly owing to a read error. The CDR3 is CASSLSWRSCEQYF. In DNA, the CDR3 is TGTGCCAGCAGCTTAAGTTGGCGCTCCTGCGAGCAGTACTTC. This chain connects TRBV7-2 to TRBJ2-4; unclear D gene. TRBJ2-7 explains the end of the DNA better; the J call may be wrong. The CDR3 contains 14 residues. The germline V gene encodes CDR1 SGHTA and CDR2 FQGNSA.

As to this clonotype: An end of the junction does not agree with germline; a read error may underlie this. The chain has TRBV5-1 and TRBJ1-5, with 8 bases matching TRBD1. CDR1 and CDR2 from the germline V gene are SGHRS and YFSETQ. This CDR3 is built from 14 residues. The DNA for the CDR3 is TGCGCCAGCAGCCCGGGGACAGGATATCAGCCCCGGCATTTT. It specifies CASSPGTGYQPRHF.

This clonotype has more than one count but fewer than ten. The chain employs TRBV7-2 and TRBJ2-3; 9 bases align to TRBD1. J lost 3 bases, V lost 1 base, and 5 bases had no gene match. CDR3 length: 16 residues. Germline V gene data show CDR1 as SGHTA and CDR2 as FQGNSA. CDR3 residues: CASSLDGQGRTDTQYF. In DNA, the CDR3 is TGTGCCAGCAGCTTAGACGGACAGGGGAGGACAGATACGCAGTATTTT.

The V call is TRBV5-1, the J call TRBJ2-3, with D tentatively TRBD2 (5 bases). The CDR3 sequence is 16 residues long. Between the trimmed V and J ends, which lost 6 bases and 2 bases, there was a span of 19 bases. Germline CDR1 reads SGHRS; CDR2 reads YFSETQ. The CDR3 nucleotides read TGCGCCAGCAATCCGAGCGGAGGCCCCCACACAGATACGCAGTATTTT. Encoded protein: CASNPSGGPHTDTQYF.

This clonotype was found a few times. V and J are TRBV28 and TRBJ2-7; 7 bases line up with TRBD1. The CDR3 is 14 residues long. V lost 5 bases and J lost 3; bases outside the gene matches: 7. CDR1 and CDR2 from the germline V gene are MDHEN and SYDVKM. The CDR3: CASSQGTELYEQYF. DNA of the CDR3: TGTGCCAGCAGTCAGGGGACAGAACTCTACGAGCAGTACTTC.

This clonotype was observed a handful of times. The rearrangement links TRBV5-1 to TRBJ2-3, with 7 positions matching TRBD2. Per germline, CDR1 SGHRS and CDR2 YFSETQ. The CDR3 spans 15 residues. Trimming at V came to 1 base and at J to 4 bases, leaving 6 bases not matched to a gene. Here the CDR3 reads CASSLKAGRADTQYF. CDR3 coding DNA: TGCGCCAGCAGCTTGAAAGCAGGGAGGGCAGATACGCAGTATTTT.

The genes are TRBV6-6 and TRBJ2-7, with a weak D call TRBD2 (6 bases). The DNA end favors TRBJ2-5, so the J call may be wrong. The CDR3 extends over 13 amino acids. CDR1 and CDR2 from the germline V gene are MNHNY and SVGAGI (reference sequence). The CDR3 sequence is CASSYKREETQYF. Here the CDR3 DNA reads TGTGCCAGCAGTTACAAGCGGGAAGAGACCCAGTACTTC.

The gene calls are TRBV27 and TRBJ2-4; 13 bases map to TRBD2. The V segment lost 4 bases and the J segment 2 bases; nucleotides outside the gene matches: 5. Germline V lookup: CDR1 MNHEY, CDR2 SMNVEV (reference sequence). The CDR3 has 17 amino acids. The CDR3 here is CASSSLGTSGTKNIQYF. The CDR3 region has the DNA TGTGCCAGCAGTTCCCTCGGGACTAGCGGGACCAAAAACATTCAGTACTTC.

This chain uses TRBV20-1 with TRBJ2-1, with 12 bases aligning to TRBD2. Per germline, CDR1 DFQATT and CDR2 SNEGSKA (reference sequence). The CDR3 contains 14 residues. Unmatched junction bases numbered 4, after V lost 5 bases and J lost 5 bases. The CDR3 sequence: CSAVLAGGDNEQFF. CDR3 in DNA: TGCAGTGCTGTACTAGCGGGGGGAGACAATGAGCAGTTCTTC.

This clonotype was counted a few times. V and J are TRBV5-1 and TRBJ2-7; tentatively, D is TRBD1 (8 bases). This CDR3 is 14 amino acids long. Looked up from germline, CDR1 is SGHRS and CDR2 is YFSETQ. V lost 2 bases, J lost 6 bases, and 15 bases lay in between. CDR3 nucleotides: TGCGCCAGCAGCTTACAGGGGGGGCCTGGCGAGCAGTACTTC. Encoded protein: CASSLQGGPGEQYF.

The CDR3 loop reads CASSSSGPTGGLGADTQYF. The CDR3 nucleotides are TGTGCCAGCAGCTCTTCCGGCCCGACAGGGGGCTTGGGAGCAGATACGCAGTATTTT. The rearrangement links TRBV11-3 to TRBJ2-3; 10 bases match TRBD1. Germline V CDR1 and CDR2: SGHNT, YENEEA. This CDR3 spans 19 amino acids. V trimming: 4 bases; J trimming: 4 bases; junction bases outside the gene matches: 17.

In its sample, this clonotype was seen a few times. The V call is TRBV7-9, the J call TRBJ2-3; TRBD1 matches at 7 bases. Germline lookup yields CDR1 SEHNR and CDR2 FQNEAQ (reference sequence). This CDR3 spans 17 amino acids. V shed 5 bases, J shed 3 bases, and the junction held 14 bases outside the gene matches. The CDR3 protein is CASSPIQSTGMTDTQYF. The CDR3 DNA sequence: TGTGCCAGCAGCCCCATCCAATCGACAGGGATGACAGATACGCAGTATTTT.

At least ten counts were recorded for this clonotype. This may be a read error: a much more frequent sequence differs by one nucleotide. This rearrangement joins TRBV13 to TRBJ2-3; D unresolved. Germline V gene data show CDR1 as PRHDT and CDR2 as FYEKMQ (reference sequence). The V end lost 4 bases, the J end lost 1 base, and 6 bases lay between the germline ends. This CDR3 has 13 residues. Here the CDR3 reads CASSCPGTDTQYF. CDR3 in DNA: TGTGCCAGCAGCTGCCCGGGCACAGATACGCAGTATTTT.

This clonotype turned up a few times. V gene TRBV7-6 combines with J gene TRBJ1-6; 8 bases line up with TRBD1. This CDR3 has 16 residues. The V gene's germline CDR1 is SGHVS and CDR2 FNYEAQ. The J segment lost 10 bases and the V segment lost 0 bases, leaving 8 bases of the junction unmatched. The CDR3 bases are TGTGCCAGCAGCTTAGCCCCGACAGGGGTAGGGTCACCCCTCCACTTT. Protein sequence: CASSLAPTGVGSPLHF.

The rearrangement joins TRBV25-1 to TRBJ2-4, with TRBD2 as a possible D gene (5 bases). CDR3 size: 15 residues. Germline assignment: CDR1 MGHDK and CDR2 SYGVNS. V was cut by 3 bases and J by 8 bases, with 17 bases left in between. CDR3 residues: CASSDPSAGGHIQYF. The CDR3 DNA reads TGTGCCAGCAGTGACCCAAGCGCGGGCGGCCACATTCAGTACTTC.

The chain recombines TRBV28 with TRBJ2-1, with D unclear. Between the trimmed V and J ends, which lost 2 bases and 0 bases, there was a span of 11 bases. The CDR3 consists of 16 residues. CDR1 and CDR2 (germline): MDHEN, SYDVKM. The CDR3 sequence: CASSLEAVSSYNEQFF. Here the CDR3 DNA reads TGTGCCAGCAGTTTAGAGGCTGTGAGCTCCTACAATGAGCAGTTCTTC.

The J gene is TRBJ2-1, the V gene TRBV27, with D unclear. The better agreement between TRBJ2-7 and the DNA end casts doubt on the J call. There are 14 residues in the CDR3. In germline, CDR1 is MNHEY, CDR2 SMNVEV (reference sequence). The CDR3 region is CASSVAPNYNEQYF. In DNA form, the CDR3 reads TGTGCCAGCAGTGTAGCCCCTAATTACAATGAGCAGTACTTC.

The chain recombines TRBV10-3 with TRBJ2-7, with 9 bases lining up with TRBD1. Germline CDR1 and CDR2: ENHRY and SYGVKD. Trimming at V came to 6 bases and at J to 5 bases, leaving 5 bases not matched to a gene. CDR3 length: 13 residues. The CDR3 protein is CAISKTGGNEQYF. The CDR3 bases are TGTGCCATCAGCAAAACAGGGGGCAACGAGCAGTACTTC.

The chain links TRBV7-2 to TRBJ2-1, with a weak D call TRBD1 (6 bases). This CDR3 has 18 residues. The germline gives CDR1 SGHTA, CDR2 FQGNSA. V lost 2 bases and J lost 4, with 21 bases in between. The CDR3 is CTSSLRGHRAVGYNEQFF. Here the CDR3 DNA reads TGTACCAGCAGCTTAAGGGGTCACAGGGCCGTAGGGTACAATGAGCAGTTCTTC.

As to this clonotype: The germline gene is not matched at one end of the junction; a read error may be the cause. The rearrangement links TRBV6-2 or TRBV6-3 to TRBJ2-1, with 7 bases identical to TRBD2. CDR1 and CDR2 from the germline V gene are MNHEY and SVGEGT. This CDR3 is 18 amino acids long. The CDR3 DNA follows: TGTGCCAGCAGGCGTCCCATTTCGGAGCGGGACTCCTACAATGAGCGGTACTTC. This translates into CASRRPISERDSYNERYF.

This chain joins TRBV7-2 and TRBJ2-1; TRBD2 aligns across 12 bases. V was pared by 5 bases and J by 11 bases, with 13 bases of the junction left unmatched. Per germline, CDR1 SGHTA and CDR2 FQGNSA. The CDR3 runs to 16 residues. The CDR3 sequence: CASSPIPTSGSNKQFF. CDR3 coding DNA: TGTGCCAGCAGCCCCATCCCGACTAGCGGGAGTAATAAGCAGTTCTTC.

The V gene is TRBV3-1, the J gene TRBJ1-6; TRBD1 is a possible D gene (5 bases). Trimming removed 0 bases at V and 18 bases at J, with 18 bases between. Germline V lookup: CDR1 LGHDT, CDR2 YNNKEL (reference sequence). This CDR3 spans 14 amino acids. Written as DNA, the CDR3 is TGTGCCAGCAGCCAAGACCGGGCCCGCGGGACCCCCCACTTT. This codes for CASSQDRARGTPHF.

This sequence joins TRBV20-1 and TRBJ2-1, with TRBD2 identical over 7 bases. The CDR3 extends over 16 amino acids. The germline CDR1 and CDR2 sequences are DFQATT and SNEGSKA (reference sequence). The V segment lost 7 bases and the J segment 0 bases; nucleotides outside the gene matches: 12. CDR3 in amino acids: CSVTTGLRSSYNEQFF. The CDR3 nucleotides read TGCAGTGTGACGACGGGACTACGAAGCTCCTACAATGAGCAGTTCTTC.

The chain carries TRBV4-3 and TRBJ2-6; tentative D call: TRBD2 (5 bases). The germline gives CDR1 LGHNA, CDR2 YSLEER. CDR3 size: 18 residues. V lost 0 bases and J 0 bases, leaving 12 bases between the germline ends. The CDR3 bases are TGCGCCAGCAGCCAAGAAGGAGGACGGATCTCTGGGGCCAACGTCCTGACTTTC. This codes for CASSQEGGRISGANVLTF.

This sequence joins TRBV7-9 and TRBJ2-7; the match to TRBD2 covers 12 bases. V trimming: 3 bases; J trimming: 0 bases; junction bases outside the gene matches: 6. CDR3 length: 17 residues. Germline CDR1 reads SEHNR; CDR2 reads FQNEAQ (reference sequence). The CDR3 region has the DNA TGTGCCAGCAGCTTTACTAGCGGGGGGCCTAGCTCCTACGAGCAGTACTTC. Translating it yields CASSFTSGGPSSYEQYF.